This TCR beta chain was captured by sequencing in a study of CD8+ T cells in alopecia areata (dated by TCRdb to the late 2010s). Study-level background: The treated patients took part in an open-label pilot trial in which moderate-to-severe alopecia areata was treated with oral tofacitinib at 5 to 10 mg twice daily. Patients received tofacitinib for 6 to 18 months and were then followed off drug for 6 months to check for delayed response and recurrence. Disease severity in treated patients was measured with the SALT score, which quantifies the percentage of affected scalp surface area. High-throughput TCRbeta sequencing was used to examine T cell clonal expansion in alopecia areata in both the C3H/HeJ mouse model and human patients. In humans, TCRbeta sequencing was performed on scalp tissue and on sorted CD4+ and CD8+ peripheral blood T cells from healthy controls and from patients with patchy or totalis/universalis alopecia areata. Biopsies were taken from tofacitinib-treated patients at baseline and at 4 and 24 weeks of treatment, and a later scalp biopsy was taken in several of the tofacitinib-treated patients. Scalp clonality was compared among normal scalp (n=4), patchy alopecia areata scalp (n=8), and alopecia totalis/universalis scalp (n=8). RNA came from the PAXgene miRNA kit for fixed scalp, the miRNeasy kit for PBMCs, and the RNeasy kit for mouse skin. TCRbeta CDR3 regions were amplified by immunoSEQ multiplex PCR with 35 Vbeta forward and 13 Jbeta reverse primers. Broader findings and caveats from the paper: With tofacitinib, both scalp clonality and the number of expanded CD8+ clones among the top 100 scalp clones went down significantly. Many expanded lesional clones were found to persist in scalp and blood during tofacitinib treatment, and relapse after treatment cessation may be partly explained by this persistence. Higher clonality and more expanded CD8+ clones were observed in lesional scalp than in normal scalp, particularly in alopecia totalis/universalis, a finding suggestive of antigenic drive. Unlike mouse skin, which is dominated by gammadelta T cells, normal human skin has resident alphabeta T cells that are also sequenced, and this complicates analysis of the scalp TCR repertoire. Shared TCR sequences between patients were less evident than in mice, which may be partly attributable to HLA diversity in the patient population. Because the treated cohort was small and included a single nonresponder, larger studies are needed to assess links between baseline CD8+ expansion and response.

Receptor libraries were prepared by the immunoSEQ multiplex PCR assay. To provide template for TCR sequencing, every sample had RNA extracted and reverse transcribed into cDNA. SuperScript III was used for first-strand cDNA synthesis, primed with a 2:1 mix of oligo-dT and random hexamers. A synthetic immune receptor repertoire was used to measure amplification bias, and any remaining bias was corrected computationally. Processing in the source paper ran as follows. Raw reads were preprocessed to remove errors, and CDR3 was defined by IMGT conventions from the conserved cysteine to phenylalanine. To get clonality, Shannon entropy was normalized by log2 of the number of productive unique TCRs and the result was subtracted from 1. Whether scalp clones were CD4 or CD8 was inferred by matching scalp TCRbeta sequences against CD4 and CD8 repertoires sorted from blood. The table was pulled from immuneACCESS by TCRdb, which kept in-frame rearrangements only. Such tables lose some clones; where checked, under half of the loss comes from unresolved V genes, and the rest has no known cause. V and J calls and clone size are given by that table; D and trimming were obtained from the DNA. This sample has under 350,000 clones in its table, and over 45% of those were observed once. The ten biggest clones cover approximately 1.8% of the sample.

This clone was observed a few times. The antigen it binds to is not known. It has no much larger one-base neighbor in the sample; base qualities were not kept. Taken from cysteine to phenylalanine, the CDR3 has 15 residues. Only CDR3 DNA is held: 45 bases, read in frame from base 1. In the germline V gene, CDR1 corresponds to SGHRS and CDR2 to YFSETQ. The trim is 3 bases for V and 4 bases for J, with a gap of 13 bases between the germline ends. Per the publication, the time point label means: around 24 weeks on oral tofacitinib. The treatment or condition label here, explained by the study, means: oral pan-JAK inhibitor, 5-10 mg twice daily. From alopecia areata patients, peripheral blood was collected along with lesional scalp punch biopsies. PBMCs were isolated by density centrifugation and stained for CD3, CD4 and CD8, and CD4+ and CD8+ T cells were sorted on a FACSAria.

Recombination joined TRBV5-1 with TRBJ2-2; TRBD1 could be the D gene, as 6 bases match. Source: CD4+ T cells sorted from blood, taken at week 24, from a patient treated with tofacitinib. This clonotype was sampled from a human donor with alopecia areata. The DNA is as follows: TGCGCCAGCAGCTGGGGCAGGGGATCCACCGGGGAGCTGTTTTTT. The encoded protein is CASSWGRGSTGELFF. The full variable domain, completed from the reference TRBV5-1 and TRBJ2-2 proteins outside the CDR3, reads KAGVTQTPRYLIKTRGQQVTLSCSPISGHRSVSWYQQTPGQGLQFLFEYFSETQRNKGNFPGRFSGRQFSNSRSEMNVSTLELGDSALYLCASSWGRGSTGELFFGEGSRLTVL.